This TCR beta chain stems from a study of cytomegalovirus exposure and HLA in healthy donors. Regarding this clone: Its antigen is unidentified.

Primers: 60 Vbeta forward and 13 Jbeta reverse. Some clones are missing from TCRdb's copy, which holds only in-frame ones; the method was immunoSEQ multiplex PCR. The sample has under 200,000 clones; roughly four fifths are singletons. Findings and limits, study-wide: Fewer N-insertions than the roughly 600-donor mean were reportedly shown by an Asian-associated ancestry cluster in a later analysis. The study dropped some indistinguishable V segments, TRBV6-2 and TRBV6-3 among them. Later on, an analysis tied about 17,000 TCR beta sequences to HLA alleles at 0.05 false discovery rate. Fewer than 200 TCR beta chains were listed as cytomegalovirus-associated.

The CDR3 sequence is 15 residues long. Losses at the gene ends were 6 bases for V and 6 bases for J; bases not matched to a gene: 9. Looked up from germline, CDR1 is MNHEY and CDR2 is SMNVEV (reference sequence). The chain couples TRBV27 to TRBJ2-2, with 8 bases identical to TRBD2. Sequenced input: PBMCs. The TCR comes from a woman between 18 and 29 years old in good health and CMV-seronegative. The CDR3 protein is CASRPQAGDSGELFF. The CDR3 nucleotides read TGTGCCAGCAGACCCCAAGCGGGGGATTCCGGGGAGCTGTTTTTT.